The source of this TCR beta chain is a study of post-analysis software for immune sequencing data. Study as a whole: Disease courses included relapsing-remitting, secondary progressive and progressive-relapsing multiple sclerosis. Points from the study as a whole: Comparison of patients with controls showed a handful of TRBV segments more frequent in patients, TRBV5-6, TRBV5-1 and TRBV20-1 among them. Samples sharing a preparation batch grouped tightly together when assessed by F measure.

The V and J ends lost 0 bases and 6 bases respectively, with 10 bases between them. CDR1 and CDR2 from the germline V gene are SGHKS and YYEKEE (reference sequence). The length of the CDR3 is 14 residues. Note on this clonotype: Its antigen is not identified. This likely stems from a read error, as it lies one base from a far larger clone. Given the absence of the conserved phenylalanine or tryptophan at the CDR3 end, a read error is likely.

Unique molecular identifiers had been added to the TCR beta cDNA libraries. TCRdb used MiXCR to reprocess the PCR reads, holding one entry per CDR3 protein. The top ten clones hold 13% of a sample with 380,000 or so distinct CDR3 sequences, roughly 36% of them seen once. Material: blood. The receptor comes from a girl under 18 with multiple sclerosis. The rearrangement uses TRBV5-5 and TRBJ1-5; possibly TRBD1 for D (5 bases). CDR3 DNA: TGTGCCAGCAGCTTGGAGGGTGGGGGTCAGCCCCAGCATTGT. Translated, it gives CASSLEGGGQPQHC.